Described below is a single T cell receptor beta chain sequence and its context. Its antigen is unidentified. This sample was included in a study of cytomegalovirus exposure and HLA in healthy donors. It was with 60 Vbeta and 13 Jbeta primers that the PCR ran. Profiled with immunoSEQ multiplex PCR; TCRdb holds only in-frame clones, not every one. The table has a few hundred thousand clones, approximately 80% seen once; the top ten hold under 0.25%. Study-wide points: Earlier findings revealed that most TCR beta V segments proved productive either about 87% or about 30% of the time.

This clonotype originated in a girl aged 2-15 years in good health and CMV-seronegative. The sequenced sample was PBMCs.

CDR3 amino acids: CASSLGTGAGNTIYF. In DNA form, the CDR3 reads TGCGCCAGCAGCTTGGGGACAGGAGCTGGAAACACCATATATTTT. The chain employs TRBV5-1 and TRBJ1-3; 7 positions match TRBD1. The CDR3 covers 15 residues. V lost 0 bases, J lost 2 bases, and 2 bases stayed unmatched. The V gene's germline CDR1 is SGHRS and CDR2 YFSETQ.